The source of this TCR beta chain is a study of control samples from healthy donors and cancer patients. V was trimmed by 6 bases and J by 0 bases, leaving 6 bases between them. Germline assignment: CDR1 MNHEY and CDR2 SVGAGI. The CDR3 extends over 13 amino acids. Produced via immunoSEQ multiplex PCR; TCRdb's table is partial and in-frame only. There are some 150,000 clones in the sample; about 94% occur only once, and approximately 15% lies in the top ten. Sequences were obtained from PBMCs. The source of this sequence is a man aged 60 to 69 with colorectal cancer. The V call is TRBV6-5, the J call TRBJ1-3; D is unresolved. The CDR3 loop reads CASSRNSGNTIYF. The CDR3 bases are TGTGCCAGCAGCCGGAACTCTGGAAACACCATATATTTT.